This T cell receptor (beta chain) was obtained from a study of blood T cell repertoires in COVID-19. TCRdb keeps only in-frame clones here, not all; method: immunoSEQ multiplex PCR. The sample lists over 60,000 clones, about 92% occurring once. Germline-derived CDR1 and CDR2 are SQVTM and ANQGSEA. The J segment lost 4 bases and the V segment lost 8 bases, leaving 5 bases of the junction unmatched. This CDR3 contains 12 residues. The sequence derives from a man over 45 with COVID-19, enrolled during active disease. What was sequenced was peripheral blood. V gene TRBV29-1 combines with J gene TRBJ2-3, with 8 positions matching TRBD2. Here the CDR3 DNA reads TGCAGCACCGGGGGGGACGCAGATACGCAGTATTTT. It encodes CSTGGDADTQYF.